These T cell receptor beta chains were read from a single sample in a study of T cell repertoires in ileal Crohn's disease. The data were produced by immunoSEQ multiplex PCR, yet TCRdb's version contains in-frame clones alone and is incomplete. Of several thousand clones in the sample, 78% are singletons; the top ten hold approximately 2.8%. Input material: CD4+ T cells sorted from the ileum. These receptors originate from an adult with Crohn's disease. Both conserved end residues are part of each CDR3. Each record gives: D gene, J gene, clone size, V gene, CDR3 protein, CDR3 DNA. D genes are given only for firm matches. Size tells how often a clone was seen (once, few, many) or the class of an expanded clone, and some rows leave it out.

D: TRBD1; J: TRBJ1-5; size: .; V: TRBV15; CDR3: CATSWTGVRQPQHF; DNA: TGTGCCACTTCTTGGACAGGGGTTCGACAGCCCCAGCATTTT
D: .; J: TRBJ2-7; size: .; V: TRBV5-1; CDR3: CASSPGDARSYEQYF; DNA: TGCGCCAGCAGCCCAGGGGACGCCAGATCCTACGAGCAGTACTTC
D: .; J: TRBJ1-4; size: .; V: TRBV5-5; CDR3: CASSPWGGVEKLFF; DNA: TGTGCCAGCAGCCCCTGGGGGGGAGTCGAAAAACTGTTTTTT
D: TRBD2; J: TRBJ2-1; size: .; V: TRBV28; CDR3: CASSLSLAGNNEQFF; DNA: TGTGCCAGCAGTTTATCTCTAGCGGGGAACAATGAGCAGTTCTTC
D: .; J: TRBJ1-2; size: few; V: TRBV9; CDR3: CASSVVPEGDYGYTF; DNA: TGTGCCAGCAGCGTAGTCCCTGAGGGGGACTATGGCTACACCTTC
D: TRBD1; J: TRBJ1-1; size: .; V: TRBV6-1; CDR3: CASHRGLNTEAFF; DNA: TGTGCCAGCCACAGGGGACTGAACACTGAAGCTTTCTTT
D: TRBD1; J: TRBJ1-4; size: .; V: TRBV5-1; CDR3: CASSLMTGANEKLFF; DNA: TGCGCCAGCAGCTTGATGACAGGGGCTAATGAAAAACTGTTTTTT
D: .; J: TRBJ1-3; size: once; V: TRBV11-2; CDR3: CASSLSVGGIGNTIYF; DNA: TGTGCCAGCAGCTTAAGTGTAGGAGGAATTGGAAACACCATATATTTT
D: TRBD2; J: TRBJ2-2; size: few; V: TRBV13; CDR3: CASSAGTSGVGELFF; DNA: TGTGCCAGCAGCGCCGGGACTAGCGGGGTCGGGGAGCTGTTTTTT
D: TRBD2; J: TRBJ2-5; size: .; V: TRBV6-4; CDR3: CASSDRGAGPQETQYF; DNA: TGTGCCAGCAGTGACCGGGGAGCGGGGCCTCAAGAGACCCAGTACTTC